A selection of T cell receptor beta chains follows, all from one sample in a study of human CD8 memory T cell subsets. TCRdb re-called the 5' RACE reads and shows each CDR3 protein once, DNA omitted. In all, the sample yields 9,000 to 13,000 distinct CDR3 sequences. Sequencing was done on a sample of CD8+ T cells from PBMCs. The receptors were sampled from a human donor in good health. The CDR3 runs from the conserved cysteine through the conserved F or W. Fields, in order: CDR3 protein, V gene, J gene, clone size. Clone size is stated in some rows and not others, as once, few, many or a class when expanded.

CDR3: CASSASAGGGEQYF
V: TRBV19
J: TRBJ2-7
size: -

CDR3: CASSQETNTGELFF
V: TRBV4-1
J: TRBJ2-2
size: -

CDR3: CATRSGTVYTGELFF
V: TRBV6-1
J: TRBJ2-2
size: -

CDR3: CASSERDRINEQFF
V: TRBV2
J: TRBJ2-1
size: -

CDR3: CASSGQGNEQYF
V: TRBV9
J: TRBJ2-7
size: -

CDR3: CASSLASGRRNEQFF
V: TRBV7-9
J: TRBJ2-1
size: -

CDR3: CASSLNPYEQYF
V: TRBV28
J: TRBJ2-7
size: medium-sized

CDR3: CSVETSGNYEQYF
V: TRBV29-1
J: TRBJ2-7
size: -

CDR3: CASSPLTAGELFF
V: TRBV3-1
J: TRBJ2-2
size: -

CDR3: CASQTIPAGNEQFF
V: TRBV28
J: TRBJ2-1
size: -